These 8 T cell receptor beta chains were sequenced from one sample in a study of regulatory T cells in long-lasting Graves disease. Time point described: persistent/refractory GD, antithyroid drugs over 5 years with positive TRAb. Extracted RNA from PBMCs served as the source of the TCR library. Investigators prepared the TCR beta libraries by applying iRepertoire HTBI primers and Arm-PCR of CDR3 regions. MiXCR, run by TCRdb on the multiplex PCR reads, gives a single entry per CDR3 protein. The data show about 470,000 distinct CDR3 sequences, around a fifth seen once. Specimen: peripheral blood mononuclear cells (PBMCs), collected when the disease was refractory, from a patient treated with antithyroid drugs. These TCRs come from a female donor with Graves disease.

This clonotype has ten or more counts. The V call is TRBV28, the J call TRBJ1-4; 9 nucleotides line up with TRBD1. V dropped 4 bases and J dropped 8; count of bases not matched to a gene: 5. The CDR3 loop spans 14 amino acids. Germline CDR1 reads MDHEN; CDR2 reads SYDVKM. The CDR3 reads CASSSGQGGEKLFF. The CDR3 region has the DNA TGTGCCAGCAGTTCGGGACAGGGTGGGGAAAAACTGTTTTTT.

A few counts support this clonotype. This chain connects TRBV27 to TRBJ1-3; D perhaps matches TRBD1 (6 bases). Germline V gives CDR1 MNHEY, CDR2 SMNVEV (reference sequence). V was cut by 4 bases and J by 7 bases, with 11 bases left in between. The CDR3 extends over 13 amino acids. This chain's CDR3 is CASSSYRENTIYF. The CDR3 nucleotides read TGTGCCAGCAGTTCTTACAGGGAGAACACCATATATTTT.

In its sample, this clonotype was seen a few times. The chain has TRBV15 and TRBJ2-5; 7 bases line up with TRBD1. The V gene's germline CDR1 is LNHNV and CDR2 YYDKDF (reference sequence). Losses at the gene ends were 7 bases for V and 5 bases for J; bases not matched to a gene: 7. CDR3 length equals 13 residues. Written as DNA, the CDR3 is TGTGCCACCACCACGACAGGGTTGGAGACCCAGTACTTC. Amino acid sequence: CATTTTGLETQYF.

This chain links TRBV28 with TRBJ2-1; unclear D gene. The CDR3 consists of 14 residues. V shed 8 bases and J shed 0 bases, with 11 bases lying between them. Germline V gives CDR1 MDHEN, CDR2 SYDVKM. CDR3 bases: TGTGCCAGCCTGGATCCGGGCTCCTACAATGAGCAGTTCTTC. Its protein product is CASLDPGSYNEQFF.

V and J are TRBV9 and TRBJ1-1; 8 nucleotides match TRBD1. The trim removed 0 bases at V and 0 bases at J, leaving 4 bases unmatched. This CDR3 has 16 amino acids. The germline CDR1 and CDR2 sequences are SGDLS and YYNGEE. The CDR3 is CASSVGTGFMNTEAFF. For the CDR3, the DNA is TGTGCCAGCAGCGTAGGGACAGGGTTCATGAACACTGAAGCTTTCTTT.

CDR3 bases: TGTGCCAGCGGCTGGGGCTGGGATCAGCCCCAGCATTTT. Amino acids: CASGWGWDQPQHF. The chain joins TRBV6-1 to TRBJ1-5; possible D gene TRBD1, 5 bases. This CDR3 region has 13 residues. Between the trimmed V and J ends, which lost 8 bases and 5 bases, there was a span of 13 bases. CDR1 MNHNS and CDR2 SASEGT come from the germline V gene.

This clonotype has only a few counts. The rearrangement links TRBV7-9 to TRBJ2-7, with 12 bases aligning to TRBD2. The CDR3 runs 18 residues. From germline, CDR1 is SEHNR and CDR2 FQNEAQ (reference sequence). Losses at the gene ends were 0 bases for V and 2 bases for J; bases not matched to a gene: 8. DNA of the CDR3: TGTGCCAGCAGCTTAGCCTACCCAACTAGCGGGGGGACCTACGAGCAGTACTTC. Amino acids: CASSLAYPTSGGTYEQYF.

This clonotype was counted at least ten times. This chain uses TRBV28 with TRBJ1-6; unclear D gene. CDR1 and CDR2 from the germline V gene are MDHEN and SYDVKM. This CDR3 has 13 amino acids. Trimming removed 4 bases from V and 10 bases from J, with 11 bases in between. The CDR3 loop reads CASSSGLRSPLHF. Written as DNA, the CDR3 is TGTGCCAGCAGTTCTGGGTTACGCTCACCCCTCCACTTT.